This T cell receptor beta chain came from a study of blood T cell repertoires in COVID-19. Study-wide context: Sites in the United States, Italy and Spain provided acute and convalescent COVID-19 samples.

The method was immunoSEQ multiplex PCR; TCRdb's version includes in-frame clones alone and lacks a portion of them. The data contain roughly 380,000 clones, more than 70% of them singletons. Germline assignment: CDR1 MGHDK and CDR2 SYGVNS. The V end lost 4 bases, the J end lost 7 bases, and 11 bases lay between the germline ends. The CDR3 totals 12 residues. The clonotype comes from a young woman who had been exposed to COVID-19. V is TRBV25-1 and J is TRBJ2-7, with D maybe TRBD2 (6 bases). Sequenced input: PBMCs or T cells enriched from blood (not recorded which). The CDR3 loop reads CASSGLLAEQYF. CDR3 DNA sequence: TGTGCCAGCAGTGGCCTACTAGCTGAGCAGTACTTC.